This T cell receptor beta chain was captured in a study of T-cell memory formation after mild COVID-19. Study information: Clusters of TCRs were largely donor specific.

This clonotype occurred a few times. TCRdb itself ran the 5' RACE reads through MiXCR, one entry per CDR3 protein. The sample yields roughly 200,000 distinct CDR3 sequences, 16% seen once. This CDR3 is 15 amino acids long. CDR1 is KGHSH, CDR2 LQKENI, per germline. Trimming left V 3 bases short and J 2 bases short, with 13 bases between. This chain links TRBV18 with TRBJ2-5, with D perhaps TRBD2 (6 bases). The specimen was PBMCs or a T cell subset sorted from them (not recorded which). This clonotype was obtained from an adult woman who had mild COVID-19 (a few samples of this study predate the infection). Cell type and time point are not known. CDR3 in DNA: TGTGCCAGCTCACCTCAGCAGGCGGGACAAGAGACCCAGTACTTC. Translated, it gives CASSPQQAGQETQYF.